One sample yielded the 14 T cell receptor beta chains listed below, sequenced in a study of beta chain features in type 1 diabetes. Study findings and constraints: Moderate yet significant TCRB CDR3 shortening was seen in Type 1 diabetes patients in all four CD4+ subsets.

No cognate antigen is known for these TCRs. Investigators reverse transcribed all isolated RNA, so they sequenced expressed TCRB transcripts. Generated by immunoSEQ multiplex PCR, the TCRdb table keeps only in-frame clones and is missing some. The sample lists hundreds of thousands of clones, 13% occurring once. The sequenced sample was naive CD4+ T cells from blood. Every receptor here comes from a man in his late teens or twenties with type 1 diabetes.

The DNA for the CDR3 is TGTGCCAGCAGCAGAGCCCTGCAGACCGATACTTATGGCTACACCTTC. Translating it yields CASSRALQTDTYGYTF. This chain connects TRBV5-4 to TRBJ1-2; D is unclear. This CDR3 region has 16 residues. Germline CDR1 SGHNT, CDR2 YYREEE (reference sequence). The V gene lost 4 bases and the J gene lost 5 bases, with 21 bases spanning the gap.

The chain employs TRBV30 and TRBJ2-3; the match to TRBD2 covers 8 bases. CDR1 is GTSNPN and CDR2 is SVGIG in the germline V gene (reference sequence). The CDR3 is made up of 16 amino acids. V trimming: 0 bases; J trimming: 0 bases; junction bases outside the gene matches: 5. In DNA form, the CDR3 reads TGTGCCTGGAGTGTACGACTAGCGATGAGCACAGATACGCAGTATTTT. Its protein is CAWSVRLAMSTDTQYF. The full variable domain, in which reference TRBV30 and TRBJ2-3 provide the parts outside the CDR3, is SQTIHQWPATLVQPVGSPLSLECTVEGTSNPNLYWYRQAAGRGLQLLFYSVGIGQISSEVPQNLSASRPQDRQFILSSKKLLLSDSGFYLCAWSVRLAMSTDTQYFGPGTRLTVL.

This clone has only a few counts. This chain uses TRBV29-1 with TRBJ1-2; 7 nucleotides align to TRBD1. The V gene end was trimmed by 6 bases and the J gene end by 5 bases; junction bases not matched to a gene: 6. CDR3 length: 12 residues. Germline assignment: CDR1 SQVTM and CDR2 ANQGSEA. CDR3 bases: TGCAGCGTGGGGGACAGTGGATATGGCTACACCTTC. It yields the protein CSVGDSGYGYTF.

There are a few counts of this clone. This chain uses TRBV6-1 with TRBJ2-5; 7 bases align to TRBD2. The CDR3 runs 13 residues. With V trimmed by 6 bases and J by 1 base, 2 bases remained unmatched. CDR1 is MNHNS and CDR2 is SASEGT in the germline V gene. CDR3 nucleotide sequence: TGTGCCAGCAGGCGGGGGTCCCAAGAGACCCAGTACTTC. It translates to CASRRGSQETQYF.

This chain links TRBV9 with TRBJ2-7, with a possible D match to TRBD1 (5 bases). The CDR3 extends over 16 amino acids. The germline V gene encodes CDR1 SGDLS and CDR2 YYNGEE. Between the trimmed V and J ends, which lost 4 bases and 2 bases, there was a span of 19 bases. CDR3 sequence (DNA): TGTGCCAGCAGCCCGCAAGCTCAGGGTCTGCCCTACGAGCAGTACTTC. This sequence encodes CASSPQAQGLPYEQYF. Together with reference TRBV9 and TRBJ2-7, the CDR3 gives the full variable domain: DSGVTQTPKHLITATGQRVTLRCSPRSGDLSVYWYQQSLDQGLQFLIQYYNGEERAKGNILERFSAQQFPDLHSELNLSSLELGDSALYFCASSPQAQGLPYEQYFGPGTRLTVT.

The rearrangement uses TRBV4-2 and TRBJ2-7; no clear D gene. The germline V gene encodes CDR1 LGHNA and CDR2 YNFKEQ. There are 14 residues in the CDR3. Trimming left V 1 base short and J 0 bases short, with 7 bases between. CDR3: CASSQVADSYEQYF. The CDR3 bases are TGTGCCAGCAGCCAAGTTGCGGACTCCTACGAGCAGTACTTC.

This rearrangement joins TRBV7-6 to TRBJ1-2, with D perhaps matching TRBD1 (5 bases). There are 14 residues in the CDR3. From germline, CDR1 is SGHVS and CDR2 FNYEAQ. Trimming took 0 bases from V and 2 from J, leaving 7 bases between them. CDR3 sequence (DNA): TGTGCCAGCAGCTTAGCGACAGCGAACTATGGCTACACCTTC. Translating it yields CASSLATANYGYTF.

This clone was seen only once. V is TRBV10-3 and J is TRBJ1-2, with D perhaps TRBD1 (6 bases). Germline assignment: CDR1 ENHRY and CDR2 SYGVKD. Trimming stripped 8 bases from V and 5 bases from J, with 24 bases between. The CDR3 has 16 residues. Written as DNA, the CDR3 is TGTGCCATCCATGGGACGCCACGGGGGCTAGGGTATGGCTACACCTTC. Protein: CAIHGTPRGLGYGYTF.

The rearrangement links TRBV13 to TRBJ2-6; the D is unclear. In germline, CDR1 is PRHDT, CDR2 FYEKMQ (reference sequence). Trimming removed 4 bases at V and 6 bases at J, with 1 base between. The CDR3 spans 11 residues. The DNA for the CDR3 is TGTGCCAGCAGCTCGGCCAACGTCCTGACTTTC. It specifies CASSSANVLTF.

This clone was seen more than once but under ten times. The chain recombines TRBV18 with TRBJ1-1; D possibly corresponds to TRBD1 (5 bases). The length of the CDR3 is 15 residues. Germline V gene data show CDR1 as KGHSH and CDR2 as LQKENI. Trimming cost V 3 bases and J 5 bases, with 16 bases left between them. The CDR3 loop reads CASSPTFGGFTEAFF. CDR3 nucleotides: TGTGCCAGCTCACCCACATTCGGGGGTTTTACTGAAGCTTTCTTT.

CDR3 amino acids: CSVRDSLRDTGELFF. CDR3 coding DNA: TGCAGCGTTCGAGACTCCCTGAGGGACACCGGGGAGCTGTTTTTT. The rearrangement uses TRBV29-1 and TRBJ2-2; D is possibly TRBD2 (5 bases). The V and J ends lost 5 bases and 3 bases respectively, with 16 bases between them. In germline, CDR1 is SQVTM, CDR2 ANQGSEA. The CDR3 length is 15 residues.

V usage is TRBV19 and J usage is TRBJ2-7; TRBD1 aligns across 7 bases. With V trimmed by 7 bases and J by 0 bases, 9 bases remained unmatched. The V gene's germline CDR1 is LNHDA and CDR2 SQIVND (reference sequence). The CDR3 loop spans 15 amino acids. The CDR3 here is CASTELQGSSYEQYF. CDR3 in DNA: TGTGCCAGTACGGAGCTACAGGGGAGCTCCTACGAGCAGTACTTC. The variable domain in full, with the rest retrieved from reference TRBV19 and TRBJ2-7, is DGGITQSPKYLFRKEGQNVTLSCEQNLNHDAMYWYRQDPGQGLRLIYYSQIVNDFQKGDIAEGYSVSREKKESFPLTVTSAQKNPTAFYLCASTELQGSSYEQYFGPGTRLTVT.

Points on this clone: The sample carries other DNA sequences with the same CDR3. CDR3 loop: CAWSRQGETQYF. CDR3 nucleotides: TGTGCCTGGAGCAGACAGGGGGAGACCCAGTACTTC. The gene calls are TRBV30 and TRBJ2-5, with 8 bases that match TRBD1. Germline assignment: CDR1 GTSNPN and CDR2 SVGIG (reference sequence). The V segment lost 3 bases and the J segment 5 bases; nucleotides outside the gene matches: 2. This CDR3 has 12 amino acids.

This clone was observed a handful of times. The chain carries TRBV30 and TRBJ2-7; D is unclear. Germline lookup yields CDR1 GTSNPN and CDR2 SVGIG (reference sequence). The CDR3 spans 13 residues. Trimming left V 1 base short and J 1 base short, with 8 bases between. CDR3 sequence (DNA): TGTGCCTGGAGTGGGTTACGGTCCTACGAGCAGTACTTC. Protein: CAWSGLRSYEQYF.